One and the same sample provided the 28 T cell receptor beta chains below, sequenced in a study of T cells after yellow fever vaccination. TCRdb redid the calling of the 5' RACE reads with MiXCR, one entry per CDR3 protein. The sample has under 200,000 distinct CDR3 sequences; approximately 10% are singletons. The sample was CD8+ T cells sorted from PBMCs, taken 15 days after the yellow fever booster vaccination. These receptors came from a young man who received the YFV17D yellow fever vaccine.

This sequence joins TRBV25-1 and TRBJ2-3, with D perhaps TRBD2 (5 bases). CDR1 and CDR2 from the germline V gene are MGHDK and SYGVNS. The V and J ends lost 6 bases and 0 bases respectively, with 28 bases between them. This CDR3 comprises 20 residues. CDR3 in DNA: TGTGCCAGCAGGGTTAGGGATTATGGCGGGCAGCACGCTAGCACAGATACGCAGTATTTT. Residues: CASRVRDYGGQHASTDTQYF.

The chain has TRBV7-6 and TRBJ2-5; tentatively, D is TRBD2 (5 bases). CDR1 is SGHVS and CDR2 is FNYEAQ in the germline V gene. Trimming removed 6 bases at V and 2 bases at J, with 19 bases between. The CDR3 extends over 16 amino acids. CDR3 region: CASSLDWAGVQETQYF. CDR3 in DNA: TGTGCCAGCAGTCTAGATTGGGCGGGCGTACAAGAGACCCAGTACTTC. The full variable domain, rest sourced from reference TRBV7-6 and TRBJ2-5, is GAGVSQSPRYKVTKRGQDVALRCDPISGHVSLYWYRQALGQGPEFLTYFNYEAQQDKSGLPNDRFSAERPEGSISTLTIQRTEQRDSAMYRCASSLDWAGVQETQYFGPGTRLLVL.

This clonotype was seen at least ten times. V gene TRBV6-5 combines with J gene TRBJ2-7, with a possible D match to TRBD2 (5 bases). Germline loops: CDR1 MNHEY, CDR2 SVGAGI. The CDR3 is 13 amino acids. Trimming removed 8 bases at V and 1 base at J, with 12 bases between. The CDR3 sequence: CASSFAGSYEQYF. The CDR3 region has the DNA TGTGCCAGCTCGTTCGCGGGTTCCTACGAGCAGTACTTC.

This clonotype was seen a handful of times. The chain employs TRBV7-9 and TRBJ2-3; 7 bases align to TRBD1. This CDR3 spans 13 amino acids. Per the germline V gene, CDR1 is SEHNR and CDR2 is FQNEAQ (reference sequence). V lost 10 bases to trimming and J lost 2 bases; unmatched junction nucleotides: 6. The CDR3 loop reads CATLTGPTDTQYF. The CDR3 bases are TGTGCCACCTTGACAGGGCCCACAGATACGCAGTATTTT.

The chain uses TRBV7-9 and TRBJ2-7; tentatively, D is TRBD2 (6 bases). Trimming removed 5 bases from V and 3 bases from J, with 23 bases in between. The CDR3 loop spans 17 amino acids. Germline CDR1 and CDR2: SEHNR and FQNEAQ (reference sequence). The CDR3 sequence: CASSAQEGRGYSYEQYF. The CDR3 DNA is TGTGCCAGCAGCGCTCAAGAAGGCCGGGGGTATAGCTACGAGCAGTACTTC. The full variable domain, completed using reference TRBV7-9 and TRBJ2-7, is DTGVSQNPRHKITKRGQNVTFRCDPISEHNRLYWYRQTLGQGPEFLTYFQNEAQLEKSRLLSDRFSAERPKGSFSTLEIQRTEQGDSAMYLCASSAQEGRGYSYEQYFGPGTRLTVT.

This chain connects TRBV5-1 to TRBJ2-6; the D gene is possibly TRBD1 (5 bases). V lost 4 bases to trimming and J lost 0 bases, with 20 bases between them. The germline gives CDR1 SGHRS, CDR2 YFSETQ. This CDR3 comprises 19 residues. Written as DNA, the CDR3 is TGCGCCAGCAGCCACAAGTGGGGCGGAACCTCCTCTGGGGCCAACGTCCTGACTTTC. Translated: CASSHKWGGTSSGANVLTF.

Only a few counts were recorded for this clonotype. This chain uses TRBV27 with TRBJ2-5; the D gene could be TRBD1 or TRBD2 (5 bases each). Per the germline V gene, CDR1 is MNHEY and CDR2 is SMNVEV (reference sequence). CDR3 length: 13 amino acids. The V end lost 6 bases, the J end lost 10 bases, and 18 bases lay between the germline ends. CDR3 DNA: TGTGCCAGCAGCTCACTAGACCCAGGGCTCCAGTACTTC. Its translation: CASSSLDPGLQYF.

The chain carries TRBV19 and TRBJ1-5; 7 nucleotides agree with TRBD1. Germline assignment: CDR1 LNHDA and CDR2 SQIVND (reference sequence). The CDR3 runs to 15 residues. Trimming at V came to 7 bases and at J to 6 bases, leaving 12 bases not matched to a gene. The CDR3: CASTDREGFFQPQHF. The CDR3 region has the DNA TGTGCCAGTACAGACAGGGAGGGATTTTTTCAGCCCCAGCATTTT.

There are many counts of this clonotype. This rearrangement joins TRBV10-1 to TRBJ2-7; TRBD1 agrees at 7 bases. Trimming cost V 11 bases and J 3 bases; bases outside gene matches: 7. Germline V gives CDR1 WNHNN, CDR2 SYGVQD (reference sequence). This CDR3 has 12 residues. CDR3 sequence reads: CAPWTGFYEQYV. CDR3 bases: TGCGCCCCTTGGACAGGCTTCTACGAGCAGTACGTC.

This clonotype was seen only a few times. The chain couples TRBV20-1 to TRBJ2-3; TRBD2 agrees at 16 bases. CDR3 length: 17 amino acids. From germline, CDR1 is DFQATT and CDR2 SNEGSKA (reference sequence). After removal of 3 bases from V and 0 bases from J, the junction contained 3 bases not matched to a gene. CDR3 residues: CSARGLAGGRSTDTQYF. As DNA, the CDR3 is TGCAGTGCTAGGGGACTAGCGGGGGGGCGGAGCACAGATACGCAGTATTTT.

This clonotype was seen a handful of times. The chain combines TRBV7-3 with TRBJ2-5; possibly TRBD2 for D (6 bases). The CDR3 covers 14 residues. V shed 5 bases and J shed 5 bases, with 15 bases lying between them. Germline CDR1 SGHTA, CDR2 FQGTGA. This CDR3 is CASSLGGAGETQYF. In DNA, the CDR3 is TGTGCCAGCAGCCTCGGGGGAGCCGGGGAGACCCAGTACTTC.

This clonotype was detected only a few times. This chain uses TRBV4-1 with TRBJ1-4, with D possibly TRBD1 on 5 matching bases. The V end was cut by 2 bases, the J end by 1 base, with 8 bases between. The CDR3 spans 15 residues. The germline V gene has CDR1 MGHRA and CDR2 YSYEKL. CDR3 protein: CASSQLGETNEKLFF. CDR3 in DNA: TGCGCCAGCAGCCAACTAGGGGAAACTAATGAAAAACTGTTTTTT.

The chain links TRBV5-1 to TRBJ2-7; D is unresolved. The CDR3 length is 13 residues. The germline CDR1 and CDR2 sequences are SGHRS and YFSETQ. V gave up 6 bases and J gave up 0 bases, with 10 bases separating them. The CDR3 spells CASTDGVSYEQYF. CDR3 coding DNA: TGCGCCAGCACCGACGGAGTCTCCTACGAGCAGTACTTC.

This clonotype was seen many times. V gene TRBV6-5 combines with J gene TRBJ2-3; TRBD2 agrees at 8 bases. Germline values: CDR1 MNHEY, CDR2 SVGAGI. V dropped 7 bases and J dropped 5; count of bases not matched to a gene: 11. The length of the CDR3 is 15 residues. The CDR3 DNA sequence: TGTGCCAGCACCCACTCTGGGACTAGAGGAGATACGCAGTATTTT. Translated: CASTHSGTRGDTQYF.

This chain joins TRBV5-5 and TRBJ2-5; weak D call: TRBD2 (5 bases). Judging by the DNA end, TRBJ2-7 fits better; the J call may be wrong. The CDR3 sequence is 15 residues long. Germline assignment: CDR1 SGHKS and CDR2 YYEKEE (reference sequence). As DNA, the CDR3 is TGTGCCAGCAGCTTGGGGGCTAGCATTGTGGCCGAGCAGTACTTC. This translates into CASSLGASIVAEQYF.

The chain uses TRBV3-1 and TRBJ2-2; a possible D gene is TRBD1 (6 bases). Trimming took 2 bases from V and 7 from J, leaving 20 bases between them. The germline CDR1 and CDR2 sequences are LGHDT and YNNKEL (reference sequence). The CDR3 has 17 amino acids. The CDR3 DNA sequence: TGTGCCAGCAGCCAACCTCCTCCAGGGGCGGAAGTCGGGGAGCTGTTTTTT. Its translation: CASSQPPPGAEVGELFF.

The rearrangement joins TRBV7-2 to TRBJ2-1; maybe TRBD2 (7 bases). Trimming took off 5 bases at V and 9 bases at J, with 20 bases between the two ends. The CDR3 has 15 amino acids. The germline CDR1 and CDR2 sequences are SGHTA and FQGNSA. The CDR3 here is CASSPGAGERREQFF. Written as DNA, the CDR3 is TGTGCCAGCAGCCCAGGGGCGGGGGAGCGACGTGAGCAGTTCTTC.

This clonotype was seen at least ten times. This sequence joins TRBV10-3 and TRBJ2-3, with D perhaps TRBD1 (5 bases). Germline lookup yields CDR1 ENHRY and CDR2 SYGVKD. The V and J ends lost 0 bases and 1 base respectively, with 8 bases between them. The length of the CDR3 is 15 residues. The CDR3 coding sequence is TGTGCCATCAGTGAGTCAAGGGGCCGCACAGATACGCAGTATTTT. This codes for CAISESRGRTDTQYF.

This clonotype was detected only a few times. This chain links TRBV12-3 or TRBV12-4 with TRBJ2-2; the match to TRBD1 covers 8 bases. V was clipped by 4 bases and J by 6 bases; unmatched bases: 1. The CDR3 is 13 residues long. The CDR3 spells CASSSRGPGELFF. The CDR3 bases are TGTGCCAGCAGTTCCAGGGGGCCCGGGGAGCTGTTTTTT.

This clonotype was observed a few times. V and J are TRBV6-1 and TRBJ2-7; the D call may be TRBD1 or TRBD2 (5 bases each). CDR3 length equals 16 residues. The germline V and J ends were trimmed by 2 bases and 0 bases, with 14 bases remaining between them. Germline V lookup: CDR1 MNHNS, CDR2 SASEGT. DNA for the CDR3: TGTGCCAGCAGTGAATTGCGAGGGGTTTACTCCTACGAGCAGTACGTC. This gives the protein CASSELRGVYSYEQYV.

J is TRBJ1-2 and V is TRBV12-3 or TRBV12-4; D is uncertain. The CDR3 is 14 amino acids. V lost 1 base, J lost 1 base, and 7 bases lay in between. The DNA for the CDR3 is TGTGCCAGCAGTTTAGGGTGGGATAACTATGGCTACACCTTC. This codes for CASSLGWDNYGYTF.

The CDR3 DNA reads TGCGCCAGCAGCCAACCGGGAGGGGACACTGAAGCTTTCTTT. Translation gives CASSQPGGDTEAFF. The chain carries TRBV4-3 and TRBJ1-1, with D tentatively TRBD1 (5 bases). This CDR3 contains 14 residues. Trimming removed 2 bases from V and 3 bases from J, with 10 bases in between. CDR1 is LGHNA and CDR2 is YSLEER in the germline V gene.

The V call is TRBV7-6, the J call TRBJ2-2; 7 bases match TRBD1. There are 16 residues in the CDR3. Germline assignment: CDR1 SGHVS and CDR2 FNYEAQ. After removal of 6 bases from V and 4 bases from J, the junction contained 11 bases not matched to a gene. Here the CDR3 DNA reads TGTGCCAGCAGTTCCTTCGACAGGGATGGCACCGGGGAGCTGTTTTTT. It encodes CASSSFDRDGTGELFF.

This clonotype was seen at least ten times. This chain joins TRBV5-1 and TRBJ1-1; TRBD1 is a possible D gene (6 bases). CDR1 is SGHRS and CDR2 is YFSETQ in the germline V gene. This CDR3 contains 12 residues. Deletions cut 7 bases from V and 4 bases from J, with 11 bases between. CDR3 residues: CASRRGGTEAFF. In DNA, the CDR3 is TGCGCCAGCCGCAGGGGCGGCACTGAAGCTTTCTTT.

This clonotype was found a few times. The V call is TRBV4-3, the J call TRBJ2-3; D may match TRBD1 or TRBD2 (5 bases each). V lost 1 base and J 2 bases, leaving 10 bases between the germline ends. The CDR3 spans 15 residues. The germline gives CDR1 LGHNA, CDR2 YSLEER. The CDR3 sequence is CASSQVVGVTDTQYF. The CDR3 DNA reads as TGCGCCAGCAGCCAAGTAGTGGGGGTCACAGATACGCAGTATTTT.

This clonotype has a handful of counts. The chain uses TRBV7-2 and TRBJ2-1, with D possibly matching TRBD2 (5 bases). The V end lost 7 bases, the J end lost 0 bases, and 13 bases lay between the germline ends. From germline, CDR1 is SGHTA and CDR2 FQGNSA. The CDR3 consists of 15 residues. In DNA, the CDR3 is TGTGCCAGCAAGAGAGGGCCCAGCTCCTACAATGAGCAGTTCTTC. It is translated as CASKRGPSSYNEQFF.

The sample holds a few counts of this clonotype. This chain joins TRBV9 and TRBJ2-2, with 8 bases matching TRBD2. CDR3 length: 17 residues. The V and J ends lost 6 bases and 6 bases, in that order; junction bases with no gene match: 16. Germline CDR1 reads SGDLS; CDR2 reads YYNGEE. CDR3 amino acids: CASNFPSVGGAPGELFF. CDR3 DNA sequence: TGTGCCAGCAACTTCCCAAGTGTCGGGGGGGCCCCCGGGGAGCTGTTTTTT.

The chain combines TRBV9 with TRBJ1-5; D uncertain. Germline V gives CDR1 SGDLS, CDR2 YYNGEE. The V end lost 0 bases, the J end lost 3 bases, and 7 bases lay between the germline ends. This CDR3 is built from 14 residues. The CDR3 DNA is TGTGCCAGCAGCGTAGGAGGGTTCAATCAGCCCCAGCATTTT. Protein: CASSVGGFNQPQHF.